Each of the 9 T cell receptor beta chains below was sequenced from the same sample in a study of radiation and T cells in renal cell carcinoma (dated by TCRdb to the early 2020s). The sample's time point label, in plain terms: baseline pretreatment blood. The intended sense of this specimen's treatment or condition label: 15 Gy SBRT to primary tumor, nephrectomy 4 weeks later. Libraries were made using the immunoSEQ multiplex PCR assay. TCRdb mirrors the immuneACCESS table, restricted to in-frame sequences. Some clones are absent from its copies; in checked studies, under half trace to an unresolved V gene, and the reason for the others is unknown. This sample is represented by over 45,000 clones; roughly 79% of them were singletons. The ten largest clones represent 7.3% of the sample. Sequencing used blood, obtained from a patient whose treatment included radiotherapy and nephrectomy. Receptors originate from a man in his sixties with renal cell carcinoma.

The chain recombines TRBV27 with TRBJ2-6; the D gene is possibly TRBD2 (6 bases). Germline V gene lookup returns CDR1 MNHEY and CDR2 SMNVEV (reference sequence). This CDR3 contains 16 residues. The ends were cut back, 3 bases at V and 2 bases at J, with 11 bases in the middle. The CDR3 DNA follows: TGTGCCAGCAGTTTGGAGGGAGCTGCTGGGGCCAACGTCCTGACTTTC. Its translation: CASSLEGAAGANVLTF.

V usage is TRBV10-2 and J usage is TRBJ2-1; 14 bases line up with TRBD2. Trimming removed 0 bases from V and 1 base from J; junction bases left unmatched: 5. This CDR3 is built from 19 residues. Germline CDR1 WSHSY, CDR2 SAAADI. In DNA form, the CDR3 reads TGCGCCAGCAGTGAGTCTGGACTAGCGGGAGGCGGGTCCTACAATGAGCAGTTCTTC. This encodes CASSESGLAGGGSYNEQFF.

This clone was seen a few times. The genes are TRBV4-1 and TRBJ2-5, with a weak D call TRBD2 (6 bases). CDR3 length: 14 residues. V dropped 4 bases and J dropped 5 bases, with 14 bases sitting between them. In germline, CDR1 is MGHRA, CDR2 YSYEKL. The CDR3 DNA sequence: TGCGCCAGCAGCCCTGTGGGAGGTGGGGAGACCCAGTACTTC. The encoded protein is CASSPVGGGETQYF.

The chain links TRBV30 to TRBJ1-2; no reliable D call. Germline V gene data show CDR1 as GTSNPN and CDR2 as SVGIG (reference sequence). The V end lost 3 bases, the J end lost 2 bases, and 16 bases lay between the germline ends. The CDR3 is 15 residues long. CDR3 loop: CAWSMTGYLNYGYTF. CDR3 coding DNA: TGTGCCTGGAGCATGACGGGATATTTGAACTATGGCTACACCTTC.

In this sample, this clone turned up a few times. CDR3 loop: CASSLTTPFPPQYF. CDR3 nucleotides: TGCGCCAGCAGCTTGACGACGCCCTTCCCCCCCCAGTACTTC. The chain joins TRBV5-1 to TRBJ2-5; D not resolved. In germline, CDR1 is SGHRS, CDR2 YFSETQ. The CDR3 extends over 14 amino acids. V dropped 1 base and J dropped 9 bases, with 16 bases sitting between them.

This chain links TRBV7-6 with TRBJ2-2, with 7 bases identical to TRBD1. The CDR3 contains 15 residues. The germline V gene has CDR1 SGHVS and CDR2 FNYEAQ. With 5 bases clipped from V and 1 base from J, the junction kept 4 bases outside the gene matches. For the CDR3, the DNA is TGTGCCAGCAGCCGAAGACAGGGGAACACCGGGGAGCTGTTTTTT. As protein: CASSRRQGNTGELFF.

Only a few counts were recorded for this clone. This chain connects TRBV9 to TRBJ2-2; TRBD2 matches 7 bases. Germline lookup yields CDR1 SGDLS and CDR2 YYNGEE. The CDR3 length is 15 residues. J lost 4 bases, V lost 3 bases, and 6 bases had no gene match. DNA for the CDR3: TGTGCCAGCAGCGACACGGCGGGAGCCACCGGGGAGCTGTTTTTT. This sequence encodes CASSDTAGATGELFF.

In its sample, this clone was seen a few times. The chain recombines TRBV6-5 with TRBJ2-5; TRBD2 might be the D (6 bases). CDR1 MNHEY and CDR2 SVGAGI come from the germline V gene. The ends were cut back, 5 bases at V and 1 base at J, with 11 bases in the middle. The CDR3 totals 14 residues. The CDR3 loop reads CASSPGTFQETQYF. DNA of the CDR3: TGTGCCAGCAGTCCCGGGACTTTCCAAGAGACCCAGTACTTC.

The V and J genes are TRBV27 and TRBJ2-1, with unresolved D. The CDR3 is 14 residues long. CDR1 and CDR2 (germline): MNHEY, SMNVEV (reference sequence). V lost 4 bases, J lost 4 bases, and 11 bases lay in between. The CDR3 region has the DNA TGTGCCAGCAGTTCCCAGCCCTATTACAATGAGCAGTTCTTC. It codes for CASSSQPYYNEQFF.